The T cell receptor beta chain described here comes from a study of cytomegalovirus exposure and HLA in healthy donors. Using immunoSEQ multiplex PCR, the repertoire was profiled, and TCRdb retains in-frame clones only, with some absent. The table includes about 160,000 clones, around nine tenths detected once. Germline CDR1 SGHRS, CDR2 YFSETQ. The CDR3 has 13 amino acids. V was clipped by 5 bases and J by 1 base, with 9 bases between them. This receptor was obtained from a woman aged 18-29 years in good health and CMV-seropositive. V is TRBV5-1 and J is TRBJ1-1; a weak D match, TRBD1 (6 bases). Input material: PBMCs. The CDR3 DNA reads TGCGCCAGCAGGGACAGAGCGAACACTGAAGCTTTCTTT. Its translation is CASRDRANTEAFF.